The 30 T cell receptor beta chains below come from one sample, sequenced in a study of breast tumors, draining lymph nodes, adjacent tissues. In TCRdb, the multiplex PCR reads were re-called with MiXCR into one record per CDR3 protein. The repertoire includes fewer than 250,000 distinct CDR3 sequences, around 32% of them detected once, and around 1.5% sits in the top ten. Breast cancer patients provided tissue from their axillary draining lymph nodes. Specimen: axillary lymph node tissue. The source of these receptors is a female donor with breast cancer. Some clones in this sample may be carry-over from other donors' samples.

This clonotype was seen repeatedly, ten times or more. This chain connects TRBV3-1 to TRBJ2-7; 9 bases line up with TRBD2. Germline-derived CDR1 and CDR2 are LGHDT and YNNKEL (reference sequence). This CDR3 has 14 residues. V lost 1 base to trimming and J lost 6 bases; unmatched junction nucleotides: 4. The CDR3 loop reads CASSQGAGGSEQYF. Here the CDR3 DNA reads TGTGCCAGCAGCCAAGGAGCGGGAGGTTCCGAGCAGTACTTC.

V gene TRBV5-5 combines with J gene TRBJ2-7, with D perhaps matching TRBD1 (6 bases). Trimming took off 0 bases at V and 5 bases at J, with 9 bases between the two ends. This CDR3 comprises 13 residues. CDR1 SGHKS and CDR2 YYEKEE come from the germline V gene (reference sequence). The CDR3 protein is CASSLDAGDEQYF. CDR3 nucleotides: TGTGCCAGCAGCTTGGACGCAGGGGACGAGCAGTACTTC.

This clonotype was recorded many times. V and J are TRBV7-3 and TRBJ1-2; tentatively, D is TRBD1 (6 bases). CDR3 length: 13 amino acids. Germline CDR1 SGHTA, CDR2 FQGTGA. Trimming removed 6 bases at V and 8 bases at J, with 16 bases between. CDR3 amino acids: CASSRDYRDGYTF. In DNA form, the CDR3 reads TGTGCCAGCAGTCGAGATTACAGGGACGGCTACACCTTC.

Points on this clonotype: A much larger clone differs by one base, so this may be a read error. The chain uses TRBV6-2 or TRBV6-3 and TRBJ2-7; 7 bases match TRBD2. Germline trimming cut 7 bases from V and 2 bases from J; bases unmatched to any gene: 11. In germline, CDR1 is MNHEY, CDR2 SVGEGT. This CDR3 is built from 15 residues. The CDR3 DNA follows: TGTGCCAGCAATTATGGGGGAGCGGGGCCCTACGAGCAGTACTTC. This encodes CASNYGGAGPYEQYF.

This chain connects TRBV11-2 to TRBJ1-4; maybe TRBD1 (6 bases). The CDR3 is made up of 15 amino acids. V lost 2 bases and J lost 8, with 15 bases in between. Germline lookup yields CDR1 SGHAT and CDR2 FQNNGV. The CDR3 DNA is TGTGCCAGCAGCTTACGCAGACAGGCCCGCGAAAAACTGTTTTTT. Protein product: CASSLRRQAREKLFF.

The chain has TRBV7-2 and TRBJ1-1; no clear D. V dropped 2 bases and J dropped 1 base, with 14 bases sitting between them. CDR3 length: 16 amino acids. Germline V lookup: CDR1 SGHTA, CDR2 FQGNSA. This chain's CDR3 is CASSLKTASPNTEAFF. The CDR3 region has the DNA TGTGCCAGCAGCTTAAAGACGGCCTCCCCGAACACTGAAGCTTTCTTT.

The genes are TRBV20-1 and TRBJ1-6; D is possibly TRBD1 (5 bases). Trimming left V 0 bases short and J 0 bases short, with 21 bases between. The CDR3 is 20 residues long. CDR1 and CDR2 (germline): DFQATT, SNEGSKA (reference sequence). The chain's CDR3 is CSARDHPAGLASSYNSPLHF. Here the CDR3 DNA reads TGCAGTGCTAGAGATCACCCCGCGGGGCTAGCGAGCTCCTATAATTCACCCCTCCACTTT.

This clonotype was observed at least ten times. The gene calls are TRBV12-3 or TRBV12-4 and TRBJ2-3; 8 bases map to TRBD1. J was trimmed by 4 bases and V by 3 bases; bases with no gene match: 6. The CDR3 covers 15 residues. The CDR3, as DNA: TGTGCCAGCAGTTTTTATGGACAGGGTCCAGATACGCAGTATTTT. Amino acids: CASSFYGQGPDTQYF.

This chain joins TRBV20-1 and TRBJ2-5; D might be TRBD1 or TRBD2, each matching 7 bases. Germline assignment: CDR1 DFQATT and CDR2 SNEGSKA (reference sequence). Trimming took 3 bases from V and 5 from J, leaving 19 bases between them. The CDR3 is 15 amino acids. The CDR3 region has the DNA TGCAGTGCTAGTGGTTCAGGGGGAGGGTTGGAGACCCAGTACTTC. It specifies CSASGSGGGLETQYF.

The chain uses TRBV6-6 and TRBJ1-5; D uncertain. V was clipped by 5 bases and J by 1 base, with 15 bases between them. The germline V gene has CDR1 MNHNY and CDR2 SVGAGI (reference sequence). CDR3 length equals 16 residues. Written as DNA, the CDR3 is TGTGCCAGCAGTCACGGTAGGGTCCGGAGCAATCAGCCCCAGCATTTT. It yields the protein CASSHGRVRSNQPQHF.

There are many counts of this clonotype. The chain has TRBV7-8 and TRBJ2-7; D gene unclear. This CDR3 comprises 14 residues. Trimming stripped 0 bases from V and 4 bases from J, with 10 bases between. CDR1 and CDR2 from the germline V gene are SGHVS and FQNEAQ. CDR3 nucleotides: TGTGCCAGCAGCTTAGCTGACTCCCGGTACGAGCAGTACTTC. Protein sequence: CASSLADSRYEQYF.

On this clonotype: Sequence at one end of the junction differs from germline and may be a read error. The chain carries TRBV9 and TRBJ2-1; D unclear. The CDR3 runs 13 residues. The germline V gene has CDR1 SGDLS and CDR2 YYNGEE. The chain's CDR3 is CASSVDGCNEQFF. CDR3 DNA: TGCGCCAGCAGCGTAGACGGGTGCAATGAGCAGTTCTTC. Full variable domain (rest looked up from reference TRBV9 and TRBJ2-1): DSGVTQTPKHLITATGQRVTLRCSPRSGDLSVYWYQQSLDQGLQFLIQYYNGEERAKGNILERFSAQQFPDLHSELNLSSLELGDSALYFCASSVDGCNEQFFGPGTRLTVL.

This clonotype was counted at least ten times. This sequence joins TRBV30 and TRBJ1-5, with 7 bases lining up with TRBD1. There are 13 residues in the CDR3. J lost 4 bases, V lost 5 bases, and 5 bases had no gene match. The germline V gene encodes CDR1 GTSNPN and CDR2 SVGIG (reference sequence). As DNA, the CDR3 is TGTGCCTGGGGTTCACAGGGGAATCAGCCCCAGCATTTT. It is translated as CAWGSQGNQPQHF.

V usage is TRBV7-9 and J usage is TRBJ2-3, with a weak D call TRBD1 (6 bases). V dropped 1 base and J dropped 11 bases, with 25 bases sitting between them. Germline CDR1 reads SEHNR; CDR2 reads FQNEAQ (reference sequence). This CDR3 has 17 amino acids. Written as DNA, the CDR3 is TGTGCCAGCAGCTTAGGTCACAGGGCAGGTATTACGAATGAGCAGTATTTT. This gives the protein CASSLGHRAGITNEQYF. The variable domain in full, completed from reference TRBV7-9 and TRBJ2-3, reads DTGVSQNPRHKITKRGQNVTFRCDPISEHNRLYWYRQTLGQGPEFLTYFQNEAQLEKSRLLSDRFSAERPKGSFSTLEIQRTEQGDSAMYLCASSLGHRAGITNEQYFGPGTRLTVL.

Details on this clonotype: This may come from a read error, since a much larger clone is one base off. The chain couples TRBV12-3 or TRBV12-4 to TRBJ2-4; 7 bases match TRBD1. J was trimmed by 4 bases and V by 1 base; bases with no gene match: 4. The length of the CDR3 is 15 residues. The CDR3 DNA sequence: TGTGCCAGCAGTTTAGAGGGGGCAGGAAAAAACATTCAGTACTTC. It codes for CASSLEGAGKNIQYF.

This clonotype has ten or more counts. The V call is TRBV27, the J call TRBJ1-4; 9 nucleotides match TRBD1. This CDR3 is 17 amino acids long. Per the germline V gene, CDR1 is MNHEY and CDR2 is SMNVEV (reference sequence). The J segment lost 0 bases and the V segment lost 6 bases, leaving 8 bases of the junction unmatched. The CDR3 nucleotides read TGTGCCAGCAGACACGGGACAGGGAGGTCAACTAATGAAAAACTGTTTTTT. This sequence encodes CASRHGTGRSTNEKLFF.

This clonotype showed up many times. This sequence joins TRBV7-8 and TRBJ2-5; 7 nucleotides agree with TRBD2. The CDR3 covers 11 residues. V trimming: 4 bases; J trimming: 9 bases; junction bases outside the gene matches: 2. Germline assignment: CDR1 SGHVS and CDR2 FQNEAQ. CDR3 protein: CASSWGGAQYF. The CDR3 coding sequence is TGTGCCAGCAGCTGGGGGGGGGCCCAGTACTTC. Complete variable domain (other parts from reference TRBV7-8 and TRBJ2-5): GAGVSQSPRYKVAKRGQDVALRCDPISGHVSLFWYQQALGQGPEFLTYFQNEAQLDKSGLPSDRFFAERPEGSVSTLKIQRTQQEDSAVYLCASSWGGAQYFGPGTRLLVL.

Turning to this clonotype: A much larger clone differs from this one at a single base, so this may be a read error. CDR3 nucleotides: TGCAGTGCTACGACAGGGGCGAATGGCTCCACCTTC. Its protein product is CSATTGANGSTF. The rearrangement joins TRBV20-1 to TRBJ1-2; 8 nucleotides align to TRBD1. CDR3 length equals 12 residues. Germline V gene data show CDR1 as DFQATT and CDR2 as SNEGSKA (reference sequence).

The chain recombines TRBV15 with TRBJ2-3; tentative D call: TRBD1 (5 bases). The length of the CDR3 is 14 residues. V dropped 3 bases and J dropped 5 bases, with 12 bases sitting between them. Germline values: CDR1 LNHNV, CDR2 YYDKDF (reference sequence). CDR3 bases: TGTGCCACCAGCAGCAGGGCCGTGGGAGATACGCAGTATTTT. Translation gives CATSSRAVGDTQYF.

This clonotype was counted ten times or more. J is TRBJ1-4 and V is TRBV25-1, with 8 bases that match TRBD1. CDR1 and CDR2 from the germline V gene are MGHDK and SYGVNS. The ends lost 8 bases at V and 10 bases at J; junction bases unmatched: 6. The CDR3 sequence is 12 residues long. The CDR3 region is CASGQGAGKLFF. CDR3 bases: TGTGCCAGCGGTCAGGGGGCGGGAAAACTGTTTTTT.

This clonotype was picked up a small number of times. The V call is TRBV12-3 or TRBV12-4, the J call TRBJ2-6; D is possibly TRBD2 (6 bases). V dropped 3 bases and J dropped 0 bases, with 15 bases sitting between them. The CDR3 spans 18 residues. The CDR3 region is CASSFRGLPHSGANVLTF. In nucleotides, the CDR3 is TGTGCCAGCAGTTTTAGGGGACTTCCACACTCTGGGGCCAACGTCCTGACTTTC.

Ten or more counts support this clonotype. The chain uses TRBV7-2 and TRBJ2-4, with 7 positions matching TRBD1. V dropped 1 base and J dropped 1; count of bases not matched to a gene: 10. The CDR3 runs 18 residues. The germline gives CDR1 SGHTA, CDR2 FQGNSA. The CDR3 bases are TGTGCCAGCAGCTTAGTCCTGGCAGGGGGAAATGCCAAAAACATTCAGTACTTC. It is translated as CASSLVLAGGNAKNIQYF.

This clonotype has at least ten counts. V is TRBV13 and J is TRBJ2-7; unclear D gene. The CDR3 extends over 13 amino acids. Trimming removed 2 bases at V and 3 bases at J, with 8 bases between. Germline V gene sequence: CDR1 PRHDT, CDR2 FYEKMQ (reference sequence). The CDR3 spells CASSLHLLYEQYF. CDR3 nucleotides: TGTGCCAGCAGCTTACACCTCCTCTACGAGCAGTACTTC.

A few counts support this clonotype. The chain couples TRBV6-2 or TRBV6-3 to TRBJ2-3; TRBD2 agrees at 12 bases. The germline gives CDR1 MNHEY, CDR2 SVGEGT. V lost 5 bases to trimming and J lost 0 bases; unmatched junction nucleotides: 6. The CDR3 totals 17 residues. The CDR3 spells CASSVGLAGTSTDTQYF. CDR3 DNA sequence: TGTGCCAGCAGTGTTGGACTAGCGGGAACTAGCACAGATACGCAGTATTTT.

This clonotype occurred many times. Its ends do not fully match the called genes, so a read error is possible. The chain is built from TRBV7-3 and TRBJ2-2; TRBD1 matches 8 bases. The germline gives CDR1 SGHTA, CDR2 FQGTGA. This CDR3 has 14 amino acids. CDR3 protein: CAGSLQGDSGELFF. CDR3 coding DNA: TGTGCCGGCAGCTTACAGGGGGATAGCGGGGAGCTGTTTTTT. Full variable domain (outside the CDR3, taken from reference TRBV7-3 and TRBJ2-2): GAGVSQTPSNKVTEKGKYVELRCDPISGHTALYWYRQSLGQGPEFLIYFQGTGAADDSGLPNDRFFAVRPEGSVSTLKIQRTERGDSAVYLCAGSLQGDSGELFFGEGSRLTVL.

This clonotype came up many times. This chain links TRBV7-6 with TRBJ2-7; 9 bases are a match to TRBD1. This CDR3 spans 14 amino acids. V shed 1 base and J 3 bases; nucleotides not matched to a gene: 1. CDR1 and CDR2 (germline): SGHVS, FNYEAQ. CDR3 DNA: TGTGCCAGCAGCTTAGGGGACAGGGACTACGAGCAGTACTTC. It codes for CASSLGDRDYEQYF.

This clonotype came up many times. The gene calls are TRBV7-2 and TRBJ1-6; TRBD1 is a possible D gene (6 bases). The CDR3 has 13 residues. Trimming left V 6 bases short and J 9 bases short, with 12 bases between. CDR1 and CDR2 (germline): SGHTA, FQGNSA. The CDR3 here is CASRGGPSSPLHF. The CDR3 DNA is TGTGCCAGCAGGGGGGGGCCTAGTTCACCCCTCCACTTT.

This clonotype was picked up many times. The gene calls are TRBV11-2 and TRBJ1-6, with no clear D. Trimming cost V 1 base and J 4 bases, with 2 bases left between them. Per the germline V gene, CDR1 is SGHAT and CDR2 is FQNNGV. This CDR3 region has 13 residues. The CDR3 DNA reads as TGTGCCAGCAGCTTAGCGTATAATTCACCCCTCCACTTT. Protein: CASSLAYNSPLHF.

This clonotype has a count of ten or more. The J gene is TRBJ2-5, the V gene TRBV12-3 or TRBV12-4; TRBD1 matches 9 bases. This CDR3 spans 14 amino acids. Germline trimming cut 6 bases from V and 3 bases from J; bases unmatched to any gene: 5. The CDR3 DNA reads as TGTGCCAGCAGCCCGCGGACAGGGGAAGAGACCCAGTACTTC. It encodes CASSPRTGEETQYF.

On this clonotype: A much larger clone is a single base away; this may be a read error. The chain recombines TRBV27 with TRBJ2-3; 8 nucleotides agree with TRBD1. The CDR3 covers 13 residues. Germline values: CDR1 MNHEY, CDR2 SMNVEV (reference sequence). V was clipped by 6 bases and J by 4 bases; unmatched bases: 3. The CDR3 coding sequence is TGTGCCAGCAGACGGACAGGGTCAGATACGCAGTATTTT. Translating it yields CASRRTGSDTQYF.